This record covers a single TCR beta chain. The antigen remains undetermined. V lost 2 bases and J lost 1; bases outside the gene matches: 13. There are 19 residues in the CDR3. Germline V lookup: CDR1 MDHEN, CDR2 SYDVKM. These data come from a study of shared clonotypes between healthy human individuals. Genomic DNA belonging to each subset was distributed in equal measure over several immunoSEQ plates. Replicate PCRs run on sorted subsets employed around 200 ng DNA, 30,000 to 35,000 T cell genomes. Method: immunoSEQ multiplex PCR; TCRdb's copy keeps in-frame clones and lacks some. The table shows about 2.3 million clones, with approximately 95% occurring only once. Points from the study as a whole: A limitation of the genetic and exposure-history diversity represented arose from few donors.

Input material: naive CD4+ T cells from PBMCs. Subset in this sample: CD45RA+ positively selected. This TCR derives from a man between 18 and 35 years old in good health. Some clones in this sample may be carry-over from other donors' samples. This chain connects TRBV28 to TRBJ1-2; 10 bases are a match to TRBD1. CDR3 amino acids: CASSLPPAGQGIRNYGYTF. In nucleotides, the CDR3 is TGTGCCAGCAGTTTACCTCCCGCGGGACAGGGGATCCGTAACTATGGCTACACCTTC.